These 21 T cell receptor beta chains were all obtained from the same sample, sequenced in a study of post-analysis software for immune sequencing data. Whole-study results and caveats: Four to six TRBV segments (TRBV5-6, TRBV5-1 and TRBV20-1 among them) occurred more frequently in patients than in controls.

Antigens of these TCRs are unknown. Carried by the TCR beta cDNA libraries were unique molecular identifiers. TCRdb reprocessed the PCR reads via MiXCR and lists one record per CDR3 protein. The sample consists of hundreds of thousands of distinct CDR3 sequences, around 44% of them appearing once. Sequenced sample: blood. The source of these receptors is a girl under 18 with multiple sclerosis.

The gene calls are TRBV6-1 and TRBJ1-5; no clear D gene. V was clipped by 8 bases and J by 4 bases, with 6 bases between them. This CDR3 spans 11 amino acids. Germline CDR1 is MNHNS and CDR2 is SASEGT. As DNA, the CDR3 is TGTGCCAGCCGGGATAATCAGCCCCAGCATTTT. This sequence encodes CASRDNQPQHF.

Comments on this clonotype: The germline gene is not matched at one end of the junction; a read error may be the cause. V is TRBV7-8 and J is TRBJ2-1, with 12 bases aligning to TRBD2. Germline loops: CDR1 SGHVS, CDR2 FQNEAQ. The CDR3 has 15 residues. Here the CDR3 DNA reads TGTGCCAGCGGCTTAGGACTAGCGGGACCCAATGAGCAGTTCTTC. Protein sequence: CASGLGLAGPNEQFF.

The rearrangement joins TRBV12-3 or TRBV12-4 to TRBJ2-7, with D unresolved. Trimming took off 5 bases at V and 1 base at J, with 15 bases between the two ends. The CDR3 extends over 15 amino acids. The CDR3 reads CASSRRSDGSYEQYF. The CDR3 coding sequence is TGTGCCAGCAGTCGCCGCTCGGACGGTTCCTACGAGCAGTACTTC.

The chain links TRBV7-2 to TRBJ1-2; maybe TRBD1 (5 bases). V was clipped by 5 bases and J by 7 bases, with 17 bases between them. Germline CDR1 and CDR2: SGHTA and FQGNSA. This CDR3 region has 14 residues. The CDR3 DNA is TGTGCCAGCAGCGGACCGGGACCAAGGATTGGCTACACCTTC. Encoded protein: CASSGPGPRIGYTF.

This clonotype was counted between two and nine times. The rearrangement uses TRBV29-1 and TRBJ2-3; D unresolved. The CDR3 extends over 12 amino acids. Per the germline V gene, CDR1 is SQVTM and CDR2 is ANQGSEA. V dropped 7 bases and J dropped 4 bases, with 12 bases sitting between them. CDR3 loop: CSANDGSDTQYF. In nucleotides, the CDR3 is TGCAGCGCCAACGACGGGTCAGATACGCAGTATTTT.

This rearrangement joins TRBV3-1 to TRBJ1-6; D may be TRBD1 (5 bases). V dropped 8 bases and J dropped 10 bases, with 15 bases sitting between them. This CDR3 is 13 amino acids long. Germline assignment: CDR1 LGHDT and CDR2 YNNKEL (reference sequence). This CDR3 reads CASSARVESPLHF. Written as DNA, the CDR3 is TGTGCCAGCTCGGCCAGGGTTGAATCACCCCTCCACTTT.

This sequence joins TRBV6-6 and TRBJ2-5, with D possibly matching TRBD1 (5 bases). The J call may be mistaken, given a closer DNA end match to TRBJ2-7. Germline V gene data show CDR1 as MNHNY and CDR2 as SVGAGI (reference sequence). This CDR3 has 15 amino acids. The CDR3: CASTAGIRDSYEQYF. CDR3 DNA sequence: TGTGCCAGCACCGCAGGGATCAGAGACTCCTACGAGCAGTACTTC.

The V gene is TRBV11-2, the J gene TRBJ2-5; 7 nucleotides line up with TRBD1. From germline, CDR1 is SGHAT and CDR2 FQNNGV. The CDR3 consists of 16 residues. Germline trimming cut 5 bases from V and 0 bases from J; bases unmatched to any gene: 9. CDR3 amino acids: CASSHWTGPNQETQYF. In nucleotides, the CDR3 is TGTGCCAGCAGCCACTGGACAGGCCCAAACCAAGAGACCCAGTACTTC.

Concerning this clonotype: One end of the junction fails to match germline, which may point to a read error. CDR3 sequence: CASSPARGRGYIF. The CDR3 nucleotides are TGTGCCAGCAGTCCGGCCCGGGGTCGGGGCTACATCTTC. This chain uses TRBV12-3 or TRBV12-4 with TRBJ1-2; a weak D match, TRBD1 (5 bases). This CDR3 is built from 13 residues.

As for this clonotype: The DNA is left out, because the CDR3 cannot be placed on it with certainty; the CDR3 is given as TCRdb lists it. Here the CDR3 reads CATSPQSGFEVNSMSVQFF. This sequence joins TRBV15 and TRBJ2-1; the listed D gene, TRBD1, was not tested against the DNA. CDR1 is LNHNV, CDR2 YYDKDF, per germline (reference sequence). With termini counted, the CDR3 has 19 amino acids.

The J gene is TRBJ1-2, the V gene TRBV7-2; 9 bases match TRBD1. Trimming removed 6 bases from V and 3 bases from J; junction bases left unmatched: 5. The length of the CDR3 is 14 residues. Germline values: CDR1 SGHTA, CDR2 FQGNSA. The CDR3 is CASRDRGGDYGYTF. In DNA, the CDR3 is TGTGCCAGCAGGGACAGGGGAGGAGACTATGGCTACACCTTC.

The CDR3 loop is CASSLSRGLGEKLFF. The CDR3 coding sequence is TGTGCCAGCAGTTTATCCAGGGGGCTAGGTGAAAAACTGTTTTTT. This sequence joins TRBV27 and TRBJ1-4, with 8 bases that match TRBD1. The CDR3 spans 15 residues. In germline, CDR1 is MNHEY, CDR2 SMNVEV (reference sequence). After removal of 0 bases from V and 7 bases from J, the junction contained 4 bases not matched to a gene.

In this sample, this clonotype turned up a few times. The chain's CDR3 is CASSQARSPGTQYF. The CDR3 DNA reads as TGCGCCAGCAGCCAAGCTCGGTCGCCGGGGACCCAGTACTTC. V and J are TRBV4-1 and TRBJ2-5; D is unclear. The V end was cut by 1 base, the J end by 7 bases, with 13 bases between. The CDR3 sequence is 14 residues long. CDR1 MGHRA and CDR2 YSYEKL come from the germline V gene.

This clonotype was counted only a few times. The chain uses TRBV10-3 and TRBJ1-1, with 11 positions matching TRBD1. CDR1 is ENHRY, CDR2 SYGVKD, per germline. This CDR3 is 13 amino acids long. J was trimmed by 8 bases and V by 6 bases; bases with no gene match: 5. CDR3 nucleotide sequence: TGTGCCATCAGCGGGACAGGGGGGGTCGAAGCTTTCTTT. Amino acids: CAISGTGGVEAFF.

This clonotype has just a few counts. The V call is TRBV5-1, the J call TRBJ1-2; D gene unclear. The CDR3 consists of 13 residues. Trimming removed 0 bases at V and 5 bases at J, with 8 bases between. In germline, CDR1 is SGHRS, CDR2 YFSETQ. The chain's CDR3 is CASSLEGWYGYTF. The CDR3 coding sequence is TGCGCCAGCAGCTTGGAGGGATGGTATGGCTACACCTTC.

The chain combines TRBV29-1 with TRBJ2-1; 8 positions agree with TRBD2. This CDR3 is 12 amino acids long. V lost 8 bases to trimming and J lost 6 bases; unmatched junction nucleotides: 6. Germline V gene data show CDR1 as SQVTM and CDR2 as ANQGSEA. Here the CDR3 reads CSTVAGSNEQFF. CDR3 coding DNA: TGCAGCACCGTAGCGGGGTCCAATGAGCAGTTCTTC.

This clonotype was counted only a few times. The chain has TRBV10-3 and TRBJ1-4, with a tentative D call TRBD1 (5 bases). The CDR3 is 14 amino acids. V was trimmed by 4 bases and J by 5 bases, leaving 11 bases between them. Per germline, CDR1 ENHRY and CDR2 SYGVKD. CDR3 nucleotide sequence: TGTGCCATCAGTGCGCGGGGGAAAAATGAAAAACTGTTTTTT. Translated: CAISARGKNEKLFF.

The chain is built from TRBV20-1 and TRBJ2-1; D gene ambiguous. The CDR3 is 13 amino acids. Germline CDR1 DFQATT, CDR2 SNEGSKA (reference sequence). Trimming stripped 8 bases from V and 5 bases from J, with 16 bases between. This CDR3 is CSLYRPEDNEQFF. The CDR3, as DNA: TGCAGTCTCTATCGACCCGAAGACAATGAGCAGTTCTTC.

This clonotype was counted only a few times. V usage is TRBV20-1 and J usage is TRBJ2-7, with TRBD2 matching over 14 bases. The CDR3 loop spans 16 amino acids. Germline-derived CDR1 and CDR2 are DFQATT and SNEGSKA (reference sequence). Trimming cost V 6 bases and J 0 bases; bases outside gene matches: 7. CDR3: CSAIGTSGGYSYEQYF. CDR3 sequence (DNA): TGCAGTGCCATCGGGACTAGCGGGGGTTACTCCTACGAGCAGTACTTC.

The V gene is TRBV6-1, the J gene TRBJ2-3; 11 nucleotides agree with TRBD2. After removal of 4 bases from V and 2 bases from J, the junction contained 5 bases not matched to a gene. Germline assignment: CDR1 MNHNS and CDR2 SASEGT. The CDR3 loop spans 16 amino acids. The CDR3 region has the DNA TGTGCCAGCAGTGCTTTTAGCGGGGGGGTCACAGATACGCAGTATTTT. It yields the protein CASSAFSGGVTDTQYF.

The chain is built from TRBV25-1 and TRBJ2-5; D ambiguous. The V end was cut by 4 bases, the J end by 5 bases, with 14 bases between. Germline CDR1 MGHDK, CDR2 SYGVNS. The CDR3 has 14 amino acids. The CDR3 DNA reads as TGTGCCAGCAGTGTTCTATTGGGGAAGGAGACCCAGTACTTC. It is translated as CASSVLLGKETQYF.